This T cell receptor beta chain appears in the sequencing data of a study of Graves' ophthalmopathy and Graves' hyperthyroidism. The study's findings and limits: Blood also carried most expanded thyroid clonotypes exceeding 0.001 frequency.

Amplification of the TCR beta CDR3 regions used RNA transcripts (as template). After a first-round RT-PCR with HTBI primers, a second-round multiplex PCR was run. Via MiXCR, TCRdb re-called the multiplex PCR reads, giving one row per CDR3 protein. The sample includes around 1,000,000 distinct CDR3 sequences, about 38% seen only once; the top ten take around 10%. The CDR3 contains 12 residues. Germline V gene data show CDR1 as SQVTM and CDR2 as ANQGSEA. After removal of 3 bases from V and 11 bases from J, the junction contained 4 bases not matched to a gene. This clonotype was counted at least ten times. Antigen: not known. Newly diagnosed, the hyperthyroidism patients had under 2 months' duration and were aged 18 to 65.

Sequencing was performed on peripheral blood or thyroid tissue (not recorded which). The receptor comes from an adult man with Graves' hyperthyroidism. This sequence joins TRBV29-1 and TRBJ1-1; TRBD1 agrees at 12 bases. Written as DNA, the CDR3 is TGCAGCGTTGATGGGACAGGGGGCGAGGCTTTCTTT. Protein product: CSVDGTGGEAFF.